A single T cell receptor beta chain is shown here with its context. This sample is drawn from a study of OX40 agonist ivuxolimab in advanced cancers. About the study: Ivuxolimab, an antibody acting as an agonist of OX40 (CD134), was used to treat patients. All patients had ivuxolimab intravenously every 2 weeks at 0.01 to 10 mg/kg. The mean age was approximately 60 years, ranging from roughly 23 to 79, with about 87% of participants male.

There are 16 residues in the CDR3. Assay used: immunoSEQ multiplex PCR; TCRdb lists only in-frame clones, some missing. The profile shows under 85,000 clones, around 94% of them singletons. The TCR sequence derives from an adult with an advanced solid tumor such as melanoma, head and neck, liver or kidney cancer. Sequencing was performed on CD4+ or CD8+ T cells sorted from blood, taken in a trial of the OX40 agonist ivuxolimab. The chain employs TRBV21-1 and TRBJ2-1; whether TRBD1, the table's D call, matches the DNA was not checked. TRBV21-1 is a recognized pseudogene. For the CDR3, the DNA is TGTGCCAGCAGCAAAGGAGGGACAGGGTCCTACAATGAGCAGTTCTTC. Its translation is CASSKGGTGSYNEQFF.